The 25 T cell receptor beta chains below come from one sample, sequenced in a study of blood T cell repertoires in COVID-19. Assay used: immunoSEQ multiplex PCR; TCRdb lists only in-frame clones, some missing. Here the sample spans around 300,000 clones, 75% to 95% being singletons. Sequences were obtained from peripheral blood. Every receptor here comes from a woman in her 30s with COVID-19, enrolled during active disease.

The chain links TRBV6-5 to TRBJ2-7; 8 nucleotides match TRBD1. The trim removed 6 bases at V and 2 bases at J, leaving 9 bases unmatched. The CDR3 is made up of 15 amino acids. Per the germline V gene, CDR1 is MNHEY and CDR2 is SVGAGI. The CDR3 is CASSPGQGRPYEQYF. In DNA, the CDR3 is TGTGCCAGCAGCCCCGGACAGGGAAGACCCTACGAGCAGTACTTC.

V and J are TRBV18 and TRBJ2-7; D gene uncertain. Germline V CDR1 and CDR2: KGHSH, LQKENI. V gave up 4 bases and J gave up 0 bases, with 4 bases separating them. The CDR3 runs to 12 residues. The chain's CDR3 is CASSRSSYEQYF. CDR3 nucleotide sequence: TGTGCCAGCTCACGTAGCTCCTACGAGCAGTACTTC.

This chain links TRBV6-5 with TRBJ1-3; D is uncertain. The CDR3 consists of 12 residues. Germline CDR1 MNHEY, CDR2 SVGAGI. Between the trimmed V and J ends, which lost 10 bases and 4 bases, there was a span of 11 bases. The CDR3 region has the DNA TGTGCCACTACGTCCCCAGGAAACACCATATATTTT. Encoded protein: CATTSPGNTIYF.

This chain links TRBV27 with TRBJ2-1; maybe TRBD2 (7 bases). V gave up 2 bases and J gave up 5 bases, with 13 bases separating them. CDR1 is MNHEY and CDR2 is SMNVEV in the germline V gene (reference sequence). The CDR3 totals 15 residues. Written as DNA, the CDR3 is TGTGCCAGCAGTTTACGGGGGGCGTTTAACAATGAGCAGTTCTTC. Protein sequence: CASSLRGAFNNEQFF.

V usage is TRBV27 and J usage is TRBJ2-1; D gene uncertain. V shed 6 bases and J shed 0 bases, with 9 bases lying between them. From germline, CDR1 is MNHEY and CDR2 SMNVEV (reference sequence). The CDR3 is 14 residues long. CDR3 nucleotide sequence: TGTGCCAGCAGCTCTATGAGCTCCTACAATGAGCAGTTCTTC. Residues: CASSSMSSYNEQFF.

The rearrangement joins TRBV5-1 to TRBJ2-1; maybe TRBD2 (6 bases). The V gene lost 4 bases and the J gene lost 4 bases, with 30 bases spanning the gap. Germline V lookup: CDR1 SGHRS, CDR2 YFSETQ. The CDR3 runs to 20 residues. CDR3: CASSGTGPPGQREFYNEQFF. Written as DNA, the CDR3 is TGCGCCAGCAGCGGAACCGGTCCTCCGGGCCAACGGGAGTTTTACAATGAGCAGTTCTTC.

The chain carries TRBV11-2 and TRBJ2-1; the D is unclear. The CDR3 sequence is 11 residues long. V lost 5 bases and J lost 5, with 4 bases in between. Germline loops: CDR1 SGHAT, CDR2 FQNNGV. The CDR3 DNA sequence: TGTGCCAGCAGCGTAAACAATGAGCAGTTCTTC. Protein sequence: CASSVNNEQFF. Based on the CDR3 plus reference TRBV11-2 and TRBJ2-1, the full variable domain is EAGVAQSPRYKIIEKRQSVAFWCNPISGHATLYWYQQILGQGPKLLIQFQNNGVVDDSQLPKDRFSAERLKGVDSTLKIQPAKLEDSAVYLCASSVNNEQFFGPGTRLTVL.

The chain combines TRBV24-1 with TRBJ2-1; 7 bases map to TRBD2. Germline CDR1 reads KGHDR; CDR2 reads SFDVKD. The CDR3 has 14 amino acids. V lost 4 bases, J lost 6 bases, and 5 bases stayed unmatched. CDR3 loop: CATSDTSGGNEQFF. The DNA for the CDR3 is TGTGCCACCAGTGACACCTCGGGGGGCAATGAGCAGTTCTTC.

Comments on this clone: The junction shows a germline mismatch at one end, possibly a read error. V gene TRBV7-7 combines with J gene TRBJ1-5; possibly TRBD1 for D (6 bases). Germline loops: CDR1 SSHAT, CDR2 FNYEAQ (reference sequence). The length of the CDR3 is 15 residues. CDR3 coding DNA: TGTGCTAGCAGCTCGCTACGGACAGCTTATCAGCCCCAGCATTTT. Encoded protein: CASSSLRTAYQPQHF.

The chain recombines TRBV5-1 with TRBJ2-5, with TRBD2 identical over 10 bases. The CDR3 length is 14 residues. CDR1 and CDR2 (germline): SGHRS, YFSETQ. The J segment lost 5 bases and the V segment lost 4 bases, leaving 5 bases of the junction unmatched. The CDR3 region has the DNA TGCGCCAGCAGCCTAGCGGGAGTGGTTGAGACCCAGTACTTC. Translating gives CASSLAGVVETQYF.

A word on this clone: Germline is not matched at one junction end, which may reflect a read error. The V gene is TRBV11-3, the J gene TRBJ2-2; D ambiguous. The germline CDR1 and CDR2 sequences are SGHNT and YENEEA. This CDR3 has 13 residues. This CDR3 reads CASSPRNIGELFF. CDR3 coding DNA: TGTGCCAGCAGCCCCCGTAACATCGGGGAGCTGTTTTTT.

The chain has TRBV9 and TRBJ2-1; the match to TRBD1 covers 9 bases. V was clipped by 0 bases and J by 0 bases; unmatched bases: 7. The germline V gene has CDR1 SGDLS and CDR2 YYNGEE. This CDR3 contains 18 residues. The CDR3 coding sequence is TGTGCCAGCAGCGTAGGGACAGGGGCCACCATCTCCTACAATGAGCAGTTCTTC. It specifies CASSVGTGATISYNEQFF.

The chain couples TRBV3-1 (or the pseudogene TRBV3-2) to TRBJ1-1, with 8 bases that match TRBD1. The CDR3 runs to 14 residues. Germline assignment: CDR1 LGHDT and CDR2 YNNKEL (reference sequence). The V and J ends lost 5 bases and 2 bases, in that order; junction bases with no gene match: 4. CDR3 protein: CASSETGANTEAFF. The CDR3 DNA sequence: TGTGCCAGCAGCGAGACAGGGGCCAACACTGAAGCTTTCTTT.

This clone was detected once. V usage is TRBV7-2 and J usage is TRBJ2-2; D is uncertain. The CDR3 runs to 15 residues. CDR1 is SGHTA, CDR2 FQGNSA, per germline. Trimming stripped 2 bases from V and 6 bases from J, with 13 bases between. CDR3 loop: CASSLSTGRAGELFF. The CDR3 region has the DNA TGTGCCAGCAGCTTAAGTACCGGTCGGGCCGGGGAGCTGTTTTTT.

The chain uses TRBV6-1 and TRBJ1-5; TRBD1 matches 8 bases. The CDR3 extends over 15 amino acids. Unmatched junction bases numbered 3, after V lost 3 bases and J lost 2 bases. CDR1 and CDR2 from the germline V gene are MNHNS and SASEGT. CDR3 region: CASSETGVGNQPQHF. The CDR3 coding sequence is TGTGCCAGCAGTGAGACAGGGGTCGGCAATCAGCCCCAGCATTTT.

This clone appeared a single time. V and J are TRBV30 and TRBJ2-7; a weak D match, TRBD1 (6 bases). The CDR3 runs to 10 residues. V lost 5 bases, J lost 8 bases, and 10 bases lay in between. Germline V gene sequence: CDR1 GTSNPN, CDR2 SVGIG (reference sequence). The CDR3 loop reads CAWAQGKQYF. CDR3 bases: TGTGCCTGGGCCCAGGGGAAGCAGTACTTC.

V usage is TRBV5-6 and J usage is TRBJ2-5; 8 bases map to TRBD1. J lost 4 bases, V lost 3 bases, and 11 bases had no gene match. The CDR3 is 16 residues long. Germline CDR1 SGHDT, CDR2 YYEEEE. The CDR3 here is CASSSGTGWALETQYF. In nucleotides, the CDR3 is TGTGCCAGCAGCTCGGGGACAGGTTGGGCGTTAGAGACCCAGTACTTC.

The chain links TRBV11-2 to TRBJ2-1; tentatively, D is TRBD2 (6 bases). The germline CDR1 and CDR2 sequences are SGHAT and FQNNGV. V was clipped by 1 base and J by 0 bases, with 7 bases between them. The CDR3 has 15 residues. The CDR3 loop is CASSLGLDSYNEQFF. As DNA, the CDR3 is TGTGCCAGCAGCTTAGGACTAGACTCCTACAATGAGCAGTTCTTC.

The chain is built from TRBV3-1 (or the pseudogene TRBV3-2) and TRBJ2-1; 11 bases match TRBD2. Germline loops: CDR1 LGHDT, CDR2 YNNKEL (reference sequence). The CDR3 sequence is 17 residues long. Trimming took 3 bases from V and 9 from J; bases not matched to a gene: 13. The CDR3, as DNA: TGTGCCAGCAGCCATATGACTAGCGGGGCCGGCGGGGGTGAGCAGTTCTTC. Protein: CASSHMTSGAGGGEQFF.

V usage is TRBV7-2 and J usage is TRBJ2-5; no reliable D call. The germline V gene has CDR1 SGHTA and CDR2 FQGNSA. Trimming cost V 5 bases and J 1 base, with 8 bases left between them. The CDR3 runs 13 residues. The CDR3 coding sequence is TGTGCCAGCAGCCTGACACTCCAAGAGACCCAGTACTTC. It translates to CASSLTLQETQYF.

The V call is TRBV24-1, the J call TRBJ1-1; TRBD1 is a possible D gene (6 bases). The CDR3 consists of 15 residues. Germline V gene data show CDR1 as KGHDR and CDR2 as SFDVKD. With 5 bases removed from V and 8 bases from J, the gap between germline ends came to 20 bases. The CDR3 DNA is TGTGCCACCAGTGGTCAAAGGGACACCGGTTGGGAAGCTTTCTTT. Translation: CATSGQRDTGWEAFF.

V is TRBV10-2 and J is TRBJ2-7, with 12 bases lining up with TRBD2. CDR1 is WSHSY, CDR2 SAAADI, per germline. The CDR3 is made up of 14 amino acids. Trimming at V came to 6 bases and at J to 3 bases, leaving 3 bases not matched to a gene. The CDR3 sequence is CASRQLAGGYEQYF. In DNA form, the CDR3 reads TGCGCCAGCAGACAACTAGCGGGAGGCTACGAGCAGTACTTC.

The J gene is TRBJ2-5, the V gene TRBV5-1; the match to TRBD2 covers 10 bases. The CDR3 runs 16 residues. Losses at the gene ends were 1 base for V and 5 bases for J; bases not matched to a gene: 8. The germline CDR1 and CDR2 sequences are SGHRS and YFSETQ. CDR3 sequence (DNA): TGCGCCAGCAGCTTGATCAGCGGGAGGGTTATGGAGACCCAGTACTTC. This gives the protein CASSLISGRVMETQYF.

This clone was seen a few times. The chain employs TRBV7-2 and TRBJ2-5; perhaps TRBD2 as D (6 bases). Germline V CDR1 and CDR2: SGHTA, FQGNSA. This CDR3 region has 15 residues. Between the trimmed V and J ends, which lost 1 base and 6 bases, there was a span of 15 bases. CDR3 coding DNA: TGTGCCAGCAGCTTAGACGGGTCGGGAGCGAAGACCCAGTACTTC. Amino acids: CASSLDGSGAKTQYF.

Points on this clone: The junction and the germline gene differ at one end; a read error may be behind it. The chain combines TRBV7-2 with TRBJ1-5; D remains unclear. The germline V gene encodes CDR1 SGHTA and CDR2 FQGNSA. This CDR3 contains 15 residues. The CDR3 loop is CASSPRGVGNQPQHF. The CDR3 DNA is TGTGCCAGCAGCCCCCGCGGGGTTGGGAATCAACCCCAGCATTTT.